The rows below give T cell receptor beta chains drawn from one sample of a study of shared clonotypes between healthy human individuals. Libraries were prepared by immunoSEQ multiplex PCR; TCRdb keeps only in-frame clonotypes and omits some of them. Of about 2 million clones listed, 85% to 95% are singletons. Sequenced sample: naive CD4+ T cells sorted from blood. All receptors derive from a man between 18 and 29 years old in good health. Each CDR3 is given with its conserved first and last residue. The order of the fields is clone size, D gene, CDR3 length, J gene, V gene, CDR3 protein, CDR3 DNA. D genes are given only for firm matches. Some rows have no size entry. The others give once, few or many, or a class for an expanded clone.

clone size: .
D gene: TRBD2
CDR3 length: 16
J gene: TRBJ2-5
V gene: TRBV5-6
CDR3 protein: CASSLETGLAGETQYF
CDR3 DNA: TGTGCCAGCAGCTTGGAAACGGGACTAGCGGGAGAGACCCAGTACTTC

clone size: .
D gene: TRBD1
CDR3 length: 17
J gene: TRBJ1-2
V gene: TRBV10-3
CDR3 protein: CAISEGRTGRSAYGYTF
CDR3 DNA: TGTGCCATCAGTGAGGGGAGGACAGGGCGAAGTGCCTATGGCTACACCTTC

clone size: .
D gene: TRBD1
CDR3 length: 16
J gene: TRBJ1-4
V gene: TRBV25-1
CDR3 protein: CASSDGRGRGNEKLFF
CDR3 DNA: TGTGCCAGCAGTGATGGGCGTGGCAGGGGGAATGAAAAACTGTTTTTT

clone size: .
D gene: .
CDR3 length: 16
J gene: TRBJ2-1
V gene: TRBV25-1
CDR3 protein: CASSGRGRFSYNEQFF
CDR3 DNA: TGTGCCAGCAGTGGCAGGGGTCGATTCTCCTACAATGAGCAGTTCTTC

clone size: .
D gene: TRBD1
CDR3 length: 13
J gene: TRBJ1-1
V gene: TRBV30
CDR3 protein: CAWGAGGKTEAFF
CDR3 DNA: TGTGCCTGGGGAGCAGGGGGTAAGACTGAAGCTTTCTTT

clone size: .
D gene: TRBD2
CDR3 length: 17
J gene: TRBJ2-7
V gene: TRBV5-6
CDR3 protein: CASSYRTSGFPSYEQYF
CDR3 DNA: TGTGCCAGCAGCTATCGGACTAGCGGCTTCCCCTCCTACGAGCAGTACTTC

clone size: .
D gene: .
CDR3 length: 15
J gene: TRBJ2-7
V gene: TRBV5-4
CDR3 protein: CASSFKVTSSYEQYF
CDR3 DNA: TGTGCCAGCAGCTTTAAGGTCACAAGCTCCTACGAGCAGTACTTC

clone size: .
D gene: .
CDR3 length: 13
J gene: TRBJ2-7
V gene: TRBV6-5
CDR3 protein: CASSYGHSYEQYF
CDR3 DNA: TGTGCCAGCAGTTACGGACACAGCTACGAGCAGTACTTC

clone size: .
D gene: .
CDR3 length: 14
J gene: TRBJ2-5
V gene: TRBV6-6
CDR3 protein: CASSYSSSVLTQYF
CDR3 DNA: TGTGCCAGCAGTTACTCATCAAGCGTGTTAACCCAGTACTTC

clone size: .
D gene: .
CDR3 length: 13
J gene: TRBJ1-4
V gene: TRBV11-2
CDR3 protein: CASSLQYGEKLFF
CDR3 DNA: TGTGCCAGCAGCTTACAATATGGGGAAAAACTGTTTTTT

clone size: .
D gene: TRBD1
CDR3 length: 16
J gene: TRBJ2-3
V gene: TRBV4-2
CDR3 protein: CASSQDPGQSTDTQYF
CDR3 DNA: TGTGCCAGCAGCCAAGACCCGGGACAGAGCACAGATACGCAGTATTTT

clone size: .
D gene: .
CDR3 length: 15
J gene: TRBJ1-5
V gene: TRBV6-6
CDR3 protein: CASSYHGGINQPQHF
CDR3 DNA: TGTGCCAGCAGTTACCACGGGGGAATCAATCAGCCCCAGCATTTT

clone size: .
D gene: TRBD1
CDR3 length: 14
J gene: TRBJ1-6
V gene: TRBV5-5
CDR3 protein: CASSLAGGRSPLHF
CDR3 DNA: TGTGCCAGCAGCTTGGCAGGGGGCCGGTCACCCCTCCACTTT

clone size: .
D gene: .
CDR3 length: 17
J gene: TRBJ2-7
V gene: TRBV5-1
CDR3 protein: CASSLESRDRRRFEQYF
CDR3 DNA: TGCGCCAGCAGCTTGGAATCGCGGGACCGACGTAGGTTCGAGCAGTACTTC

clone size: .
D gene: .
CDR3 length: 15
J gene: TRBJ1-1
V gene: TRBV5-6
CDR3 protein: CASSGAPGEHTEAFF
CDR3 DNA: TGTGCCAGCAGCGGGGCTCCGGGAGAGCACACTGAAGCTTTCTTT

clone size: .
D gene: .
CDR3 length: 15
J gene: TRBJ2-3
V gene: TRBV28
CDR3 protein: CASSLQGPGTDTQYF
CDR3 DNA: TGTGCCAGCAGCTTACAGGGCCCGGGCACAGATACGCAGTATTTT

clone size: .
D gene: TRBD1
CDR3 length: 15
J gene: TRBJ2-5
V gene: TRBV5-1
CDR3 protein: CASSKAPGQQETQYF
CDR3 DNA: TGCGCCAGCAGCAAAGCTCCGGGACAGCAAGAGACCCAGTACTTC

clone size: .
D gene: .
CDR3 length: 14
J gene: TRBJ2-7
V gene: TRBV5-1
CDR3 protein: CASSLAEVSYEQYF
CDR3 DNA: TGCGCCAGCAGCTTGGCCGAGGTTTCCTACGAGCAGTACTTC

clone size: .
D gene: TRBD1
CDR3 length: 15
J gene: TRBJ1-2
V gene: TRBV9
CDR3 protein: CASSARDSGNYGYTF
CDR3 DNA: TGTGCCAGCAGCGCCCGGGACAGTGGAAACTATGGCTACACCTTC

clone size: .
D gene: .
CDR3 length: 14
J gene: TRBJ2-3
V gene: TRBV4-3
CDR3 protein: CASSQDAAADTQYF
CDR3 DNA: TGCGCCAGCAGCCAAGATGCGGCCGCAGATACGCAGTATTTT

clone size: .
D gene: .
CDR3 length: 14
J gene: TRBJ1-3
V gene: TRBV4-1
CDR3 protein: CASSQGAGGNTIYF
CDR3 DNA: TGCGCCAGCAGCCAGGGGGCTGGTGGAAACACCATATATTTT

clone size: once
D gene: .
CDR3 length: 16
J gene: TRBJ1-1
V gene: TRBV27
CDR3 protein: CASSLGGYMATTEAFF
CDR3 DNA: TGTGCCAGCAGTTTAGGTGGATACATGGCCACCACTGAAGCTTTCTTT

clone size: once
D gene: .
CDR3 length: 15
J gene: TRBJ1-4
V gene: TRBV6-5
CDR3 protein: CASSSGARQNEKLFF
CDR3 DNA: TGTGCCAGCAGTTCTGGTGCCCGACAGAATGAAAAACTGTTTTTT

clone size: few
D gene: .
CDR3 length: 16
J gene: TRBJ1-6
V gene: TRBV7-9
CDR3 protein: CASSPSSVYGNSPLHF
CDR3 DNA: TGTGCCAGCAGCCCTAGTTCGGTATATGGTAATTCACCCCTCCACTTT

clone size: .
D gene: TRBD1
CDR3 length: 14
J gene: TRBJ2-2
V gene: TRBV6-6
CDR3 protein: CASNVDRVGGELFF
CDR3 DNA: TGTGCCAGCAATGTCGACAGGGTAGGCGGGGAGCTGTTTTTT

clone size: once
D gene: .
CDR3 length: 11
J gene: TRBJ1-1
V gene: TRBV29-1
CDR3 protein: CSVGSGTEAFF
CDR3 DNA: TGCAGCGTCGGATCTGGAACTGAAGCTTTCTTT

clone size: .
D gene: TRBD1
CDR3 length: 15
J gene: TRBJ1-1
V gene: TRBV27
CDR3 protein: CASSSGTGVYTEAFF
CDR3 DNA: TGTGCCAGCAGTTCCGGGACAGGGGTATACACTGAAGCTTTCTTT

clone size: .
D gene: TRBD2
CDR3 length: 16
J gene: TRBJ2-6
V gene: TRBV28
CDR3 protein: CASSANGGNGANVLTF
CDR3 DNA: TGTGCCAGCAGTGCTAACGGGGGGAACGGGGCCAACGTCCTGACTTTC

clone size: once
D gene: .
CDR3 length: 16
J gene: TRBJ1-5
V gene: TRBV28
CDR3 protein: CASSPPGRGANQPQHF
CDR3 DNA: TGTGCCAGCAGTCCCCCGGGGAGGGGCGCCAATCAGCCCCAGCATTTT

clone size: .
D gene: .
CDR3 length: 13
J gene: TRBJ1-6
V gene: TRBV7-9
CDR3 protein: CASSLNPNSPLHF
CDR3 DNA: TGTGCCAGCAGCTTAAACCCTAATTCACCCCTCCACTTT

clone size: .
D gene: TRBD1
CDR3 length: 16
J gene: TRBJ1-5
V gene: TRBV5-1
CDR3 protein: CASSFDGQGAGQPQHF
CDR3 DNA: TGCGCCAGCAGCTTCGATGGACAGGGGGCAGGTCAGCCCCAGCATTTT

clone size: .
D gene: .
CDR3 length: 15
J gene: TRBJ2-5
V gene: TRBV4-1
CDR3 protein: CASSQASTYQETQYF
CDR3 DNA: TGCGCCAGCAGCCAAGCCTCGACGTACCAAGAGACCCAGTACTTC

clone size: once
D gene: TRBD1
CDR3 length: 15
J gene: TRBJ1-4
V gene: TRBV9
CDR3 protein: CASSVETGGHEKLFF
CDR3 DNA: TGTGCCAGCAGCGTAGAGACAGGGGGACATGAAAAACTGTTTTTT

clone size: .
D gene: TRBD2
CDR3 length: 17
J gene: TRBJ2-3
V gene: TRBV5-1
CDR3 protein: CASSLASGTSGTDTQYF
CDR3 DNA: TGCGCCAGCAGCTTGGCCAGCGGGACTAGCGGCACAGATACGCAGTATTTT

clone size: once
D gene: .
CDR3 length: 14
J gene: TRBJ1-2
V gene: TRBV7-9
CDR3 protein: CASSLDGVRDGYTF
CDR3 DNA: TGTGCCAGCAGCTTAGACGGCGTGAGGGACGGCTACACCTTC

clone size: .
D gene: TRBD2
CDR3 length: 15
J gene: TRBJ2-7
V gene: TRBV30
CDR3 protein: CAWREGGIASREQYF
CDR3 DNA: TGTGCCTGGAGGGAGGGAGGGATAGCCAGCCGCGAGCAGTACTTC

clone size: once
D gene: .
CDR3 length: 16
J gene: TRBJ2-7
V gene: TRBV27
CDR3 protein: CASSLLTGHFPYEQYF
CDR3 DNA: TGTGCCAGCAGTTTGTTGACAGGCCATTTCCCCTACGAGCAGTACTTC

clone size: .
D gene: .
CDR3 length: 13
J gene: TRBJ2-1
V gene: TRBV28
CDR3 protein: CASSFGGPSEQFF
CDR3 DNA: TGTGCCAGCAGTTTCGGGGGGCCCAGTGAGCAGTTCTTC

clone size: .
D gene: .
CDR3 length: 14
J gene: TRBJ1-1
V gene: TRBV15
CDR3 protein: CATSRDLKNTEAFF
CDR3 DNA: TGTGCCACCAGCAGAGATCTAAAGAACACTGAAGCTTTCTTT

clone size: .
D gene: TRBD2
CDR3 length: 16
J gene: TRBJ2-5
V gene: TRBV5-4
CDR3 protein: CASSLLAGVSQETQYF
CDR3 DNA: TGTGCCAGCAGCTTGCTAGCGGGAGTTTCACAAGAGACCCAGTACTTC

clone size: .
D gene: TRBD2
CDR3 length: 18
J gene: TRBJ2-3
V gene: TRBV10-3
CDR3 protein: CAISESVGASGGTDTQYF
CDR3 DNA: TGTGCCATCAGTGAGTCTGTTGGGGCTAGCGGGGGCACAGATACGCAGTATTTT

clone size: once
D gene: .
CDR3 length: 12
J gene: TRBJ2-7
V gene: TRBV30
CDR3 protein: CAWSRGPYEQYF
CDR3 DNA: TGTGCCTGGAGTCGGGGGCCCTACGAGCAGTACTTC

clone size: .
D gene: TRBD1
CDR3 length: 16
J gene: TRBJ2-7
V gene: TRBV5-4
CDR3 protein: CASSFNPLTGAYEQYF
CDR3 DNA: TGTGCCAGCAGCTTCAACCCCTTGACAGGGGCCTACGAGCAGTACTTC

clone size: .
D gene: .
CDR3 length: 11
J gene: TRBJ1-2
V gene: TRBV6-5
CDR3 protein: CASSWGEGYTF
CDR3 DNA: TGTGCCAGCAGTTGGGGGGAAGGCTACACCTTC

clone size: .
D gene: .
CDR3 length: 12
J gene: TRBJ2-1
V gene: TRBV18
CDR3 protein: CASSPIYNEQFF
CDR3 DNA: TGTGCCAGCTCACCAATATACAATGAGCAGTTCTTC

clone size: .
D gene: .
CDR3 length: 17
J gene: TRBJ2-2
V gene: TRBV5-1
CDR3 protein: CASSYYPDRRDTGELFF
CDR3 DNA: TGCGCCAGCAGCTATTACCCGGACAGGAGGGACACCGGGGAGCTGTTTTTT

clone size: .
D gene: .
CDR3 length: 13
J gene: TRBJ1-5
V gene: TRBV5-1
CDR3 protein: CASSSLPDQPQHF
CDR3 DNA: TGCGCCAGCAGCTCTCTGCCGGATCAGCCCCAGCATTTT

clone size: .
D gene: TRBD2
CDR3 length: 15
J gene: TRBJ2-3
V gene: TRBV10-2
CDR3 protein: CASSPGTSGLLTQYF
CDR3 DNA: TGCGCCAGCAGCCCCGGGACTAGCGGACTATTGACGCAGTATTTT

clone size: .
D gene: .
CDR3 length: 15
J gene: TRBJ1-5
V gene: TRBV5-1
CDR3 protein: CASSLDPVSNQPQHF
CDR3 DNA: TGCGCCAGCAGCTTGGACCCAGTTAGCAATCAGCCCCAGCATTTT

clone size: .
D gene: .
CDR3 length: 13
J gene: TRBJ1-4
V gene: TRBV2
CDR3 protein: CASSRDINEKLFF
CDR3 DNA: TGTGCCAGCAGCAGGGACATTAATGAAAAACTGTTTTTT